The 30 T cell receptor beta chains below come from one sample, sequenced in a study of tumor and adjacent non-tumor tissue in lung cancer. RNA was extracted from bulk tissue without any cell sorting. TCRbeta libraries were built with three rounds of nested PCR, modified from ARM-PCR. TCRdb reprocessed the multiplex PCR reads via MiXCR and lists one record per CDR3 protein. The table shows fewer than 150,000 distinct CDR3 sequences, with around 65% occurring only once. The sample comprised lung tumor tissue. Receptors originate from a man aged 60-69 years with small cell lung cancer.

The CDR3 region is CASSAEDETQYF. The CDR3 DNA sequence: TGTGCCAGTAGTGCCGAGGATGAGACCCAGTACTTC. The chain has TRBV19 and TRBJ2-5; no reliable D call. CDR3 size: 12 residues. Germline V gene lookup returns CDR1 LNHDA and CDR2 SQIVND (reference sequence). V lost 5 bases, J lost 5 bases, and 9 bases lay in between.

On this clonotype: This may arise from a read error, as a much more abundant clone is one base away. CDR3 residues: CASSESPTHRGRGNEQFF. CDR3 coding DNA: TGCGCCAGCAGTGAGTCGCCAACCCACCGTGGGAGAGGCAATGAGCAGTTCTTC. The chain is built from TRBV10-2 and TRBJ2-1, with D tentatively TRBD2 (5 bases). This CDR3 is built from 18 residues. In germline, CDR1 is WSHSY, CDR2 SAAADI. The V and J ends lost 0 bases and 6 bases respectively, with 21 bases between them.

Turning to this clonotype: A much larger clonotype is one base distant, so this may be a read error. The DNA of the CDR3 is TGCAGCGTTAATCGGGGGCTACCCTACAATGAGCAGTTCTTC. Encoded protein: CSVNRGLPYNEQFF. This chain links TRBV29-1 with TRBJ2-1; D is perhaps TRBD1 or TRBD2 (6 bases each). Germline CDR1 and CDR2: SQVTM and ANQGSEA. Deletions cut 5 bases from V and 2 bases from J, with 13 bases between. This CDR3 is 14 amino acids long.

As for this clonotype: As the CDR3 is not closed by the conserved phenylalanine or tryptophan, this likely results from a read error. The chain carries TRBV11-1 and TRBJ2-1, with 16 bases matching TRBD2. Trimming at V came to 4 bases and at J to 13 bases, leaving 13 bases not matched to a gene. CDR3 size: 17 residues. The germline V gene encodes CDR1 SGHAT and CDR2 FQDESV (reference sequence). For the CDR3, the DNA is TGTGCCAGCAGCTCGGGACTAGCGGGAGGGCCCTACAATGGTCAGTTCTTA. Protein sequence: CASSSGLAGGPYNGQFL.

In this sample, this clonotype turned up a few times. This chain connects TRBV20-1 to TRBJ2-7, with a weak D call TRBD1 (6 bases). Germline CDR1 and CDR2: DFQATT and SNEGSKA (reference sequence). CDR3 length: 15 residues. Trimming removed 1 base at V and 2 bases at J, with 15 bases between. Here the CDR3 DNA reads TGCAGTGCTAGAGCTTCGAGACAGGCCCCCTACGAGCAGTACTTC. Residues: CSARASRQAPYEQYF.

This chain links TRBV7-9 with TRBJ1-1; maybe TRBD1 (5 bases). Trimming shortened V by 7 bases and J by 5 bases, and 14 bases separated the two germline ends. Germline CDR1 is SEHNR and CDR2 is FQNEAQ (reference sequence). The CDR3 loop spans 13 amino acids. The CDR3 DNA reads TGTGCCAGCACCTGGGGGGGTCGGACTGAAGCTTTCTTT. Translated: CASTWGGRTEAFF.

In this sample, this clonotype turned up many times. The CDR3 loop is CSAAGGAGEAFF. CDR3 sequence (DNA): TGCAGTGCCGCAGGGGGCGCGGGTGAAGCTTTCTTT. This chain connects TRBV20-1 to TRBJ1-1; TRBD1 matches at 8 bases. The germline V gene has CDR1 DFQATT and CDR2 SNEGSKA (reference sequence). J lost 7 bases, V lost 6 bases, and 7 bases had no gene match. CDR3 length: 12 residues.

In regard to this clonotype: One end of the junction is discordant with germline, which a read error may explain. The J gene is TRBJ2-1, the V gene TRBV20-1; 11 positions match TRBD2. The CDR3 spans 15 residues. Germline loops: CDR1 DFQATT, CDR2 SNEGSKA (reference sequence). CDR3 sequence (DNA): TGCAGTGCTCCGCCACTAGCGGGAGTCTACAATGAGCATTTCTTC. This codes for CSAPPLAGVYNEHFF.

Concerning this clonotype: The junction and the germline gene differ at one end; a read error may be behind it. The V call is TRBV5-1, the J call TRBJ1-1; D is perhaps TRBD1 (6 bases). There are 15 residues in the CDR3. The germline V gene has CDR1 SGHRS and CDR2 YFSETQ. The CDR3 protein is CASSLGTRGDTEAFF. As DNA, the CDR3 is TGCGCCAGTAGCTTAGGGACACGTGGAGACACTGAAGCTTTCTTT.

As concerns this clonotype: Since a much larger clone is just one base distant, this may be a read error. This CDR3 is CASSLGTYSEQFF. The CDR3 nucleotides read TGTGCCAGCAGCTTAGGAACCTACAGTGAGCAGTTCTTC. The chain is built from TRBV11-3 and TRBJ2-1; D ambiguous. CDR3 length equals 13 residues. In germline, CDR1 is SGHNT, CDR2 YENEEA.

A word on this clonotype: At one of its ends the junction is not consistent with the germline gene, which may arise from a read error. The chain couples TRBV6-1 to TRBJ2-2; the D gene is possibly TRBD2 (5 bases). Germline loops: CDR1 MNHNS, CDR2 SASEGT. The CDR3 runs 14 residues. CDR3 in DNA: TGTGCCAGCACTGTTGTGGAGGTCGCCGGGGAGCCGTTTTTT. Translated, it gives CASTVVEVAGEPFF.

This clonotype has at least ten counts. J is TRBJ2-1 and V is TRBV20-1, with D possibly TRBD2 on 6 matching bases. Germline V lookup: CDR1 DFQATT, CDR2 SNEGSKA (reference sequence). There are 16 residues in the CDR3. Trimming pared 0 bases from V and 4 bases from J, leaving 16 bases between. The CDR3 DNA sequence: TGCAGTGCTAGAGATCTGAGTGGAGGGTCATACAATGAGCAGTTCTTC. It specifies CSARDLSGGSYNEQFF.

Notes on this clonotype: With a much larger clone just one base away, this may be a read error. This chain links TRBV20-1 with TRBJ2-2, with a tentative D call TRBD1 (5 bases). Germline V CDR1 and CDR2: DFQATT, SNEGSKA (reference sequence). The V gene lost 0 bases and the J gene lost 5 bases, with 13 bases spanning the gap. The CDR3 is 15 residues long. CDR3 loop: CSAREEQGVTGELFF. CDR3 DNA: TGCAGTGCTAGAGAGGAGCAGGGTGTAACCGGGGAGCTGTTTTTT.

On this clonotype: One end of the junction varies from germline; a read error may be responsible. The CDR3 sequence: CSASAWGTDAQYF. The DNA for the CDR3 is TGCAGTGCCTCGGCATGGGGCACAGATGCGCAGTATTTT. This chain joins TRBV20-1 and TRBJ2-3; weak D call: TRBD1 (5 bases). In germline, CDR1 is DFQATT, CDR2 SNEGSKA (reference sequence). This CDR3 is 13 amino acids long.

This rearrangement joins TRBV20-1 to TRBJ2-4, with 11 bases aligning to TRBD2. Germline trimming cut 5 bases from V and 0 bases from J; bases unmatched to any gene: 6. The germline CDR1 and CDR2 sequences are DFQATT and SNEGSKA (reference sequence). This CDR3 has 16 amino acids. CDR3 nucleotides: TGCAGTGCTGCCACTGGACTAGCGGGAGCCAAAAACATTCAGTACTTC. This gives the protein CSAATGLAGAKNIQYF.

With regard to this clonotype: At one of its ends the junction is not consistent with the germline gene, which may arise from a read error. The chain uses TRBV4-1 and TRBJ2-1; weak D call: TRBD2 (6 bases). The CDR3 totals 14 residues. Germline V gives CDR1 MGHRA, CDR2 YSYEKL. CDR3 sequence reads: CDSSLSATSIEQFF. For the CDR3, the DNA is TGCGACAGCAGCCTTTCGGCTACTAGCATTGAGCAGTTCTTC.

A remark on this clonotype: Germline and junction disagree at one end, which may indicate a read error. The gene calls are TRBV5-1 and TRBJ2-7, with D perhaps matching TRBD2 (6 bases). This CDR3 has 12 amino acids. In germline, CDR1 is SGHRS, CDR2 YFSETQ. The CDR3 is CASSGDSCEQYF. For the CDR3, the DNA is TGCGCCAGCAGCGGGGACTCCTGCGAGCAGTACTTC. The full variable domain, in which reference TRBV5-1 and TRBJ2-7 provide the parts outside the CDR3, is KAGVTQTPRYLIKTRGQQVTLSCSPISGHRSVSWYQQTPGQGLQFLFEYFSETQRNKGNFPGRFSGRQFSNSRSEMNVSTLELGDSALYLCASSGDSCEQYFGPGTRLTVT.

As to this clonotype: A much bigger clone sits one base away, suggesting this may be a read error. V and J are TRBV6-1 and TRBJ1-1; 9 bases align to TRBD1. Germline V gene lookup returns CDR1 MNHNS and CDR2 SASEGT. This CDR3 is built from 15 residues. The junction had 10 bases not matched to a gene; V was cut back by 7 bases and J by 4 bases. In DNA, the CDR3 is TGTGCCAGCACCACGGGACAGGGAATACTCACTGAAGCTTTCTTT. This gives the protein CASTTGQGILTEAFF.

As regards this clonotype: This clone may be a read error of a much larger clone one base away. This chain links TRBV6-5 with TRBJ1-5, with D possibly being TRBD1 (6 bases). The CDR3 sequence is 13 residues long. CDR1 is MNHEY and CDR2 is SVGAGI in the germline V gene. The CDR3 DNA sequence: TGTACCAGCAGCACAGGGTCCAATCAGCCCCAGCATTTT. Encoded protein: CTSSTGSNQPQHF.

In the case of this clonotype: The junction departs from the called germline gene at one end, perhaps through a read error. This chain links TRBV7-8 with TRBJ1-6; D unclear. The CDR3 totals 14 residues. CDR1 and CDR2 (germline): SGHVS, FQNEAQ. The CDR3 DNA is TGTGTCAGCAGTTTCGGGCAGTACAATTCACCCCTCCACTTT. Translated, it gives CVSSFGQYNSPLHF.

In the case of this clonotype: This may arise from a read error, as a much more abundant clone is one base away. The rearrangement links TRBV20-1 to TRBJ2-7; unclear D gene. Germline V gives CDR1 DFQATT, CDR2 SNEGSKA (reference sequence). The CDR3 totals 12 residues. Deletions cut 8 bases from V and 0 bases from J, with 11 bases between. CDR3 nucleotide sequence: TGCAGTACTACCCCCCACTCCTACGAGCAGTACTTC. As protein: CSTTPHSYEQYF.

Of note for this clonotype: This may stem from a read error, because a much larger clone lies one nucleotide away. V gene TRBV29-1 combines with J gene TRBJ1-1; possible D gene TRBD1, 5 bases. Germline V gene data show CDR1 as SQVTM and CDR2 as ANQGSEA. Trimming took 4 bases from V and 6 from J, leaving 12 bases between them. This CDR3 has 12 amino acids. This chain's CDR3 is CSVVDGAAEAFF. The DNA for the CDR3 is TGCAGCGTTGTCGATGGGGCGGCTGAAGCTTTCTTT.

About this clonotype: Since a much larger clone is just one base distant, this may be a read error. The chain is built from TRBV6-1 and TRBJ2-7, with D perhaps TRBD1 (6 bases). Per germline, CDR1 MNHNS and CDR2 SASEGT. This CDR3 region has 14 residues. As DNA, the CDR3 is TGTGCCAGCAGTGCATTTCAGGGGCCCTACGAGAAGTACTTC. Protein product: CASSAFQGPYEKYF.

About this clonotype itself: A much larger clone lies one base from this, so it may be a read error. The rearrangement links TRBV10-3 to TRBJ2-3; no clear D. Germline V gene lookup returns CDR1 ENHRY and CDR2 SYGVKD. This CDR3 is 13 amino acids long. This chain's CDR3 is CAISRVQGDKQYF. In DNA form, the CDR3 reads TGTGCCATCAGCCGAGTTCAAGGTGATAAGCAGTATTTT.

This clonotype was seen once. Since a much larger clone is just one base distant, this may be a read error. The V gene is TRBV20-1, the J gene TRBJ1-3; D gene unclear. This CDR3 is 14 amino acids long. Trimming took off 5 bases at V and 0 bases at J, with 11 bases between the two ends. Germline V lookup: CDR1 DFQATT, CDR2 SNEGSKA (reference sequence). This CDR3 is CSAPNSRSGNTIYF. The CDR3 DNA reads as TGCAGTGCTCCAAACTCCCGCTCTGGAAACACCATATATTTT.

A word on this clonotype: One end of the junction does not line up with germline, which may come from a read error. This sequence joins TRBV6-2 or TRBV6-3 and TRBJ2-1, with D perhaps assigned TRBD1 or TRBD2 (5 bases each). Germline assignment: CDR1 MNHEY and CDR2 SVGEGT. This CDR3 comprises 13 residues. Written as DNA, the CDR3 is TGTGCCAGCAGTTGGTGGGGGTACAATGAGCAGCTCTTC. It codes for CASSWWGYNEQLF.

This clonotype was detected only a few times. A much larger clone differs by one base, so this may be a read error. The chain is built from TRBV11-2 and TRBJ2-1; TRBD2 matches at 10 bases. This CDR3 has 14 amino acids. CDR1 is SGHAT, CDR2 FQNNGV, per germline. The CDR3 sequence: CASRQGLAANGQFF. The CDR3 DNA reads TGTGCCAGCAGACAAGGACTAGCGGCTAATGGGCAGTTCTTC. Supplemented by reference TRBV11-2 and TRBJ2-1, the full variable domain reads EAGVAQSPRYKIIEKRQSVAFWCNPISGHATLYWYQQILGQGPKLLIQFQNNGVVDDSQLPKDRFSAERLKGVDSTLKIQPAKLEDSAVYLCASRQGLAANGQFFGPGTRLTVL.

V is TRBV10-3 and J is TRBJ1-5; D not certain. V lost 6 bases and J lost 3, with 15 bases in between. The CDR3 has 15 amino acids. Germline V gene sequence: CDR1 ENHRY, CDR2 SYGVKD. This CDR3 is CAISEEHNINQPQHF. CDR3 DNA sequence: TGTGCCATCAGCGAGGAACATAATATCAATCAGCCCCAGCATTTT.

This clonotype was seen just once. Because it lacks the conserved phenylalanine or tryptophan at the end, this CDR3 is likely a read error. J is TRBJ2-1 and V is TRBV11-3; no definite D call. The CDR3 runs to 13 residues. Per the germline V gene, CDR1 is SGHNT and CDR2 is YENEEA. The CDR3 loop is CASSLGERNEQFL. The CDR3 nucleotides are TGTGCCAGTAGCTTAGGAGAAAGAAATGAGCAGTTCTTA.

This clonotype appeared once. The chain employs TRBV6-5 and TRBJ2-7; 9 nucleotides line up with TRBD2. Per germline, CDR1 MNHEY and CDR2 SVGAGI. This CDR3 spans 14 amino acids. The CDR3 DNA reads TGTGACAGGAGGCTAGCGGGAAAAGTCTACGAGCAGTACGTC. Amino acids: CDRRLAGKVYEQYV.